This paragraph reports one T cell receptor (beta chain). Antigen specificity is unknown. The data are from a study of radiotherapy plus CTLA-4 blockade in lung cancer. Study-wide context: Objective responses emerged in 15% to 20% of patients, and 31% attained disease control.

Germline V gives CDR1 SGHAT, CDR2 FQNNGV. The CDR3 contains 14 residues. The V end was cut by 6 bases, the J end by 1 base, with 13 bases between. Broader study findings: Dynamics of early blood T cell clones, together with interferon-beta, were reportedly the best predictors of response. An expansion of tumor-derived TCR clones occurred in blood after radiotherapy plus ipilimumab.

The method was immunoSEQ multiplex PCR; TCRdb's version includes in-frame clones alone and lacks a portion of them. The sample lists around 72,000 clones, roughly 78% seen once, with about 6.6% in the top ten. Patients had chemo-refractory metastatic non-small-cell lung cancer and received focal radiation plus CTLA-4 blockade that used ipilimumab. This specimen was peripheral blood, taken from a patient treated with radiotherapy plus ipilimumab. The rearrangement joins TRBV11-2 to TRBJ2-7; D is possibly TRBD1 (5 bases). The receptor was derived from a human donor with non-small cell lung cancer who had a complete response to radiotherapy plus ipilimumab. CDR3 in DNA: TGTGCCAGCAGATCGGCACAGGAGTCCTACGAGCAGTACTTC. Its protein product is CASRSAQESYEQYF.